Shown below are 26 T cell receptor beta chains from a single sample sequenced in a study of blood T cell repertoires in COVID-19. Sequenced by immunoSEQ multiplex PCR; TCRdb stores in-frame clones only, minus some. Here the sample spans some 120,000 clones, over 70% being singletons. Sequencing was done on a sample of peripheral blood. Receptors were obtained from a woman in her 70s with acute or convalescent COVID-19.

V usage is TRBV25-1 and J usage is TRBJ1-5, with a possible D match to TRBD1 (5 bases). Germline V gives CDR1 MGHDK, CDR2 SYGVNS. This CDR3 comprises 13 residues. Trimming took off 4 bases at V and 10 bases at J, with 14 bases between the two ends. CDR3 coding DNA: TGTGCCAGCAGTGGCCGACCGGGGGATCCCCAGCATTTT. It yields the protein CASSGRPGDPQHF.

The V gene is TRBV6-1, the J gene TRBJ2-7; a weak D match, TRBD1 (5 bases). Per germline, CDR1 MNHNS and CDR2 SASEGT. V lost 0 bases and J lost 0, with 6 bases in between. The CDR3 is 14 amino acids. The CDR3 loop is CASSEAGHSYEQYF. The CDR3 bases are TGTGCCAGCAGTGAAGCGGGGCACTCCTACGAGCAGTACTTC.

V gene TRBV7-8 combines with J gene TRBJ1-2; TRBD1 agrees at 7 bases. Germline lookup yields CDR1 SGHVS and CDR2 FQNEAQ. The CDR3 has 14 residues. V shed 5 bases, J shed 4 bases, and the junction held 7 bases outside the gene matches. The CDR3 reads CASSATGESYGYTF. Written as DNA, the CDR3 is TGTGCCAGCAGCGCTACAGGGGAGAGCTATGGCTACACCTTC.

The rearrangement joins TRBV9 to TRBJ1-6; 8 positions agree with TRBD1. Unmatched junction bases numbered 8, after V lost 3 bases and J lost 9 bases. The germline CDR1 and CDR2 sequences are SGDLS and YYNGEE. CDR3 length equals 15 residues. In nucleotides, the CDR3 is TGTGCCAGCAGCGCCTCAGGGGGCTTGGCTTCACCCCTCCACTTT. Its protein is CASSASGGLASPLHF.

The count of this clone is one. CDR3 coding DNA: TGCGCCAGCAGCTTGGGGACAGGGGGATACGAGCAGTACTTC. It translates to CASSLGTGGYEQYF. The chain combines TRBV5-1 with TRBJ2-7; 10 bases match TRBD1. The germline CDR1 and CDR2 sequences are SGHRS and YFSETQ. The V segment lost 0 bases and the J segment 4 bases; nucleotides outside the gene matches: 1. CDR3 length: 14 amino acids.

V usage is TRBV19 and J usage is TRBJ1-1, with D unresolved. The germline CDR1 and CDR2 sequences are LNHDA and SQIVND (reference sequence). The CDR3 is 13 residues long. The V and J ends lost 5 bases and 0 bases respectively, with 7 bases between them. CDR3 sequence reads: CASSEGVNTEAFF. CDR3 sequence (DNA): TGTGCCAGTAGTGAGGGAGTGAACACTGAAGCTTTCTTT.

The V and J genes are TRBV6-6 and TRBJ1-1; D is perhaps TRBD1 (5 bases). CDR1 is MNHNY and CDR2 is SVGAGI in the germline V gene (reference sequence). With 6 bases removed from V and 5 bases from J, the gap between germline ends came to 13 bases. This CDR3 has 13 residues. CDR3: CASRLGEGTEAFF. CDR3 DNA sequence: TGTGCCAGCAGATTGGGGGAGGGTACTGAAGCTTTCTTT.

The CDR3 coding sequence is TGTGCCAGCGGTCCCGGGACATCGACGGGGTATAATTCACCCCTCCACTTT. It specifies CASGPGTSTGYNSPLHF. V gene TRBV6-6 combines with J gene TRBJ1-6; the D gene is possibly TRBD1 (6 bases). Germline CDR1 is MNHNY and CDR2 is SVGAGI (reference sequence). The CDR3 has 17 amino acids. V was trimmed by 8 bases and J by 4 bases, leaving 21 bases between them.

This chain joins TRBV7-2 and TRBJ2-2; 9 nucleotides line up with TRBD2. The ends lost 4 bases at V and 7 bases at J; junction bases unmatched: 13. The length of the CDR3 is 17 residues. Looked up from germline, CDR1 is SGHTA and CDR2 is FQGNSA. As DNA, the CDR3 is TGTGCCAGCAGCTGGACTCAACAGCGGGGGGTTCGCGGGGAGCTGTTTTTT. Amino acid sequence: CASSWTQQRGVRGELFF.

This clone has more than one count but fewer than ten. This chain links TRBV6-1 with TRBJ2-3; no definite D call. The CDR3 sequence is 15 residues long. Germline assignment: CDR1 MNHNS and CDR2 SASEGT. Trimming took off 2 bases at V and 1 base at J, with 10 bases between the two ends. CDR3 DNA: TGTGCCAGCAGTGAAATTCCCGGTCGCACAGATACGCAGTATTTT. It translates to CASSEIPGRTDTQYF.

The J gene is TRBJ2-1, the V gene TRBV2, with 7 bases aligning to TRBD2. The CDR3 covers 16 residues. Germline loops: CDR1 SNHLY, CDR2 FYNNEI. V dropped 6 bases and J dropped 0; count of bases not matched to a gene: 8. The CDR3 nucleotides are TGTGCCAGCAGGGCTTCTAGCGGCAACTCCTACAATGAGCAGTTCTTC. Its translation is CASRASSGNSYNEQFF.

The gene calls are TRBV24-1 and TRBJ2-3; 11 bases align to TRBD2. The trim removed 9 bases at V and 5 bases at J, leaving 3 bases unmatched. The CDR3 has 13 residues. The germline gives CDR1 KGHDR, CDR2 SFDVKD. This CDR3 is CATRLAGGDTQYF. CDR3 nucleotides: TGTGCCACCCGGCTAGCGGGAGGAGATACGCAGTATTTT.

The rearrangement uses TRBV5-1 and TRBJ1-1, with a possible D match to TRBD1 (5 bases). This CDR3 comprises 14 residues. The ends were cut back, 2 bases at V and 1 base at J, with 9 bases in the middle. Germline loops: CDR1 SGHRS, CDR2 YFSETQ. CDR3 nucleotide sequence: TGCGCCAGCAGCTTAATGGGGCGGAACACTGAAGCTTTCTTT. Translation gives CASSLMGRNTEAFF. The full variable domain, completed using reference TRBV5-1 and TRBJ1-1, is KAGVTQTPRYLIKTRGQQVTLSCSPISGHRSVSWYQQTPGQGLQFLFEYFSETQRNKGNFPGRFSGRQFSNSRSEMNVSTLELGDSALYLCASSLMGRNTEAFFGQGTRLTVV.

The rearrangement links TRBV3-1 (or the pseudogene TRBV3-2) to TRBJ1-6; 9 positions match TRBD1. The CDR3 loop spans 14 amino acids. J gave up 14 bases and V 4 bases, and 9 bases lay outside the gene matches. Per germline, CDR1 LGHDT and CDR2 YNNKEL (reference sequence). The CDR3 DNA sequence: TGTGCCAGCAGCCCACAGGACAGGGGCTTTTCCCTCCACTTT. Residues: CASSPQDRGFSLHF.

This clone was detected only once. The chain is built from TRBV19 and TRBJ1-2, with 8 bases fitting TRBD1. Germline CDR1 reads LNHDA; CDR2 reads SQIVND (reference sequence). J gave up 1 base and V 3 bases, and 4 bases lay outside the gene matches. CDR3 size: 15 residues. CDR3 region: CASSIGQGVNYGYTF. CDR3 sequence (DNA): TGTGCCAGTAGTATTGGACAGGGAGTTAACTATGGCTACACCTTC.

The chain joins TRBV9 to TRBJ1-6, with D uncertain. The CDR3 loop spans 15 amino acids. Between the trimmed V and J ends, which lost 2 bases and 6 bases, there was a span of 12 bases. Looked up from germline, CDR1 is SGDLS and CDR2 is YYNGEE. The CDR3 coding sequence is TGTGCCAGCAGCGTCTCGGGGAACGGTAATTCACCCCTCCACTTT. It codes for CASSVSGNGNSPLHF. Variable domain in full (rest from reference TRBV9 and TRBJ1-6): DSGVTQTPKHLITATGQRVTLRCSPRSGDLSVYWYQQSLDQGLQFLIQYYNGEERAKGNILERFSAQQFPDLHSELNLSSLELGDSALYFCASSVSGNGNSPLHFGNGTRLTVT.

The chain combines TRBV6-6 with TRBJ2-1, with TRBD2 identical over 8 bases. Germline values: CDR1 MNHNY, CDR2 SVGAGI (reference sequence). CDR3 length: 14 amino acids. Trimming cost V 2 bases and J 9 bases; bases outside gene matches: 6. Here the CDR3 DNA reads TGTGCCAGCAGTTACCGGGGGGGCCTCATTGAGCAGTTCTTC. It codes for CASSYRGGLIEQFF.

The chain links TRBV3-1 (or the pseudogene TRBV3-2) to TRBJ1-3; the D gene is possibly TRBD1 (5 bases). Germline CDR1 reads LGHDT; CDR2 reads YNNKEL (reference sequence). The CDR3 is 17 amino acids. The V end was cut by 1 base, the J end by 0 bases, with 13 bases between. The DNA of the CDR3 is TGTGCCAGCAGCCAAGGGAGGGGAACTATCTCTGGAAACACCATATATTTT. It translates to CASSQGRGTISGNTIYF.

The chain is built from TRBV2 and TRBJ1-4; 7 positions match TRBD1. Germline CDR1 and CDR2: SNHLY and FYNNEI. The V gene end was trimmed by 7 bases and the J gene end by 5 bases; junction bases not matched to a gene: 4. This CDR3 has 13 residues. The CDR3 region is CASKWDSNEKLFF. CDR3 DNA sequence: TGTGCCAGCAAATGGGACAGCAATGAAAAACTGTTTTTT.

The rearrangement uses TRBV2 and TRBJ2-5, with TRBD1 identical over 12 bases. Trimming at V came to 6 bases and at J to 1 base, leaving 9 bases not matched to a gene. Germline V gene data show CDR1 as SNHLY and CDR2 as FYNNEI. This CDR3 is built from 17 residues. The CDR3: CASRKGQGAPFQETQYF. CDR3 nucleotide sequence: TGTGCCAGCAGAAAGGGACAGGGGGCCCCATTCCAAGAGACCCAGTACTTC.

The rearrangement links TRBV5-5 to TRBJ2-1; 7 nucleotides agree with TRBD2. After removal of 0 bases from V and 1 base from J, the junction contained 4 bases not matched to a gene. Per the germline V gene, CDR1 is SGHKS and CDR2 is YYEKEE (reference sequence). This CDR3 comprises 16 residues. This chain's CDR3 is CASSLAGGGSYNEQFF. CDR3 in DNA: TGTGCCAGCAGCTTGGCGGGAGGTGGGTCCTACAATGAGCAGTTCTTC.

V and J are TRBV29-1 and TRBJ2-1; the match to TRBD2 covers 10 bases. The CDR3 runs 13 residues. CDR1 and CDR2 (germline): SQVTM, ANQGSEA. J gave up 9 bases and V 3 bases, and 5 bases lay outside the gene matches. The CDR3 spells CSVDTSGTTEQFF. The CDR3 DNA is TGCAGCGTTGATACTAGCGGGACGACTGAGCAGTTCTTC.

The chain recombines TRBV19 with TRBJ2-1; 8 nucleotides agree with TRBD2. The V segment lost 3 bases and the J segment 3 bases; nucleotides outside the gene matches: 7. Germline V gene lookup returns CDR1 LNHDA and CDR2 SQIVND (reference sequence). The CDR3 runs to 16 residues. Here the CDR3 DNA reads TGTGCCAGTAGTATCTCGGGGACTAGGTTCTACAATGAGCAGTTCTTC. As protein: CASSISGTRFYNEQFF.

The rearrangement uses TRBV5-5 and TRBJ2-5; tentative D call: TRBD2 (6 bases). This CDR3 region has 12 residues. The germline gives CDR1 SGHKS, CDR2 YYEKEE (reference sequence). V was cut by 5 bases and J by 4 bases, with 9 bases left in between. The CDR3, as DNA: TGTGCCAGCAGTGGGACTTTAGAGACCCAGTACTTC. Translation gives CASSGTLETQYF.

The chain is built from TRBV3-1 (or the pseudogene TRBV3-2) and TRBJ1-2, with 9 bases identical to TRBD1. The CDR3 is 16 residues long. The V and J ends lost 0 bases and 1 base, in that order; junction bases with no gene match: 3. CDR1 and CDR2 (germline): LGHDT, YNNKEL (reference sequence). The CDR3 DNA reads as TGTGCCAGCAGCCAAGAGGACAGGGGAGGTAACTATGGCTACACCTTC. It translates to CASSQEDRGGNYGYTF.

The chain has TRBV9 and TRBJ1-4; 8 nucleotides align to TRBD1. V was clipped by 2 bases and J by 8 bases; unmatched bases: 8. Germline V lookup: CDR1 SGDLS, CDR2 YYNGEE. The CDR3 has 15 residues. CDR3 protein: CASSVGQGGREKLFF. CDR3 sequence (DNA): TGTGCCAGCAGCGTCGGACAGGGCGGAAGGGAAAAACTGTTTTTT.